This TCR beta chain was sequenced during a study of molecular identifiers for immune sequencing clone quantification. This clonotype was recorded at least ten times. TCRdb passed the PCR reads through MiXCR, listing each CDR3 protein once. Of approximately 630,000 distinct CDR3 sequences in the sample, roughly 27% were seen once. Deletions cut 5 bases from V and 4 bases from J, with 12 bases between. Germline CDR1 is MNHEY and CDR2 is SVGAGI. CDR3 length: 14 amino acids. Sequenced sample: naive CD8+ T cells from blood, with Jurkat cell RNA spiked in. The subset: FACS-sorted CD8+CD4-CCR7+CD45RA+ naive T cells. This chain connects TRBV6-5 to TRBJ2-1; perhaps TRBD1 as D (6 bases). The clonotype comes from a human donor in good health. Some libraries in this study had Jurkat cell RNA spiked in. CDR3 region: CASSPGTMYNEQFF. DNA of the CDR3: TGTGCCAGCAGTCCCGGGACAATGTACAATGAGCAGTTCTTC.